This passage covers 10 T cell receptor beta chains from one sample sequenced in a study of blood T cell repertoires in COVID-19. Some clones are missing from TCRdb's copy, which holds only in-frame ones; the method was immunoSEQ multiplex PCR. The repertoire holds about 39,000 clones, with roughly 80% as singletons. The sample consisted of peripheral blood. Receptors were obtained from a man aged 55 to 69 in a cohort sampled during active COVID-19.

The V call is TRBV7-9, the J call TRBJ1-1; 7 bases line up with TRBD1. V trimming: 3 bases; J trimming: 0 bases; junction bases outside the gene matches: 4. CDR1 is SEHNR and CDR2 is FQNEAQ in the germline V gene (reference sequence). CDR3 length equals 15 residues. CDR3 in amino acids: CASSFQGGMNTEAFF. The DNA for the CDR3 is TGTGCCAGCAGCTTCCAGGGGGGTATGAACACTGAAGCTTTCTTT.

This chain uses TRBV24-1 with TRBJ2-1; weak D call: TRBD2 (6 bases). V gave up 6 bases and J gave up 3 bases, with 14 bases separating them. This CDR3 has 15 amino acids. The germline V gene encodes CDR1 KGHDR and CDR2 SFDVKD. CDR3 in DNA: TGTGCCACCAGTCCAAATAGCGGTGGCTACAATGAGCAGTTCTTC. Protein: CATSPNSGGYNEQFF.

V usage is TRBV6-2 or TRBV6-3 and J usage is TRBJ1-2, with a weak D call TRBD1 (6 bases). V dropped 3 bases and J dropped 6 bases, with 11 bases sitting between them. The CDR3 runs to 13 residues. In germline, CDR1 is MNHEY, CDR2 SVGEGT. The DNA for the CDR3 is TGTGCCAGCAGTTATACAGGGCCTAATGGCTACACCTTC. This sequence encodes CASSYTGPNGYTF.

The chain is built from TRBV11-3 and TRBJ1-1, with D hard to call. The germline gives CDR1 SGHNT, CDR2 YENEEA. Trimming removed 2 bases from V and 3 bases from J, with 7 bases in between. The CDR3 sequence is 13 residues long. The CDR3 spells CASSLIRYTEAFF. The CDR3 region has the DNA TGTGCCAGCAGCTTAATACGGTACACTGAAGCTTTCTTT.

The genes are TRBV4-2 and TRBJ1-4; D remains unclear. Trimming removed 0 bases at V and 8 bases at J, with 7 bases between. This CDR3 has 13 amino acids. Germline loops: CDR1 LGHNA, CDR2 YNFKEQ. CDR3 DNA: TGTGCCAGCAGCCAAGACCTCGGGGAAAAACTGTTTTTT. Protein sequence: CASSQDLGEKLFF.

On this clone: The junction does not match germline at one end; this may be a read error. The V call is TRBV3-1 (or the pseudogene TRBV3-2), the J call TRBJ2-5; the D gene is possibly TRBD1 (7 bases). This CDR3 contains 18 residues. Germline lookup yields CDR1 LGHDT and CDR2 YNNKEL (reference sequence). Written as DNA, the CDR3 is TGTGCCAGCAGTCAAGGATTATTAGGGGGCGGGATTGGGGAGACCCAGTACTTC. Translated, it gives CASSQGLLGGGIGETQYF.

V gene TRBV5-1 combines with J gene TRBJ2-1; maybe TRBD2 (6 bases). V was clipped by 0 bases and J by 0 bases, with 10 bases between them. Germline V gives CDR1 SGHRS, CDR2 YFSETQ. The CDR3 is 16 residues long. CDR3 nucleotide sequence: TGCGCCAGCAGCTTGGTTGGGGGGAGCTCCTACAATGAGCAGTTCTTC. It translates to CASSLVGGSSYNEQFF.

CDR3 DNA: TGTGCCAGCAGTTACAGACAGGGCCTGAATTCACCCCTCCACTTT. Encoded protein: CASSYRQGLNSPLHF. The V gene is TRBV6-5, the J gene TRBJ1-6; 7 positions agree with TRBD1. This CDR3 is 15 amino acids long. V gave up 2 bases and J gave up 7 bases; unmatched junction bases: 5. Per germline, CDR1 MNHEY and CDR2 SVGAGI.

This clone is judged medium-sized. The V gene is TRBV2, the J gene TRBJ2-7; a weak D match, TRBD2 (6 bases). The CDR3 contains 13 residues. The V end lost 6 bases, the J end lost 4 bases, and 13 bases lay between the germline ends. Per germline, CDR1 SNHLY and CDR2 FYNNEI. The DNA of the CDR3 is TGTGCCAGCAGCTCCCTAGGAGGGTACGAGCAGTACTTC. Its translation: CASSSLGGYEQYF. Complete variable domain (other parts from reference TRBV2 and TRBJ2-7): EPEVTQTPSHQVTQMGQEVILRCVPISNHLYFYWYRQILGQKVEFLVSFYNNEISEKSEIFDDQFSVERPDGSNFTLKIRSTKLEDSAMYFCASSSLGGYEQYFGPGTRLTVT.

V usage is TRBV30 and J usage is TRBJ1-5; TRBD1 matches 7 bases. Trimming removed 3 bases from V and 5 bases from J; junction bases left unmatched: 7. The germline V gene has CDR1 GTSNPN and CDR2 SVGIG (reference sequence). CDR3 length: 14 amino acids. The CDR3 spells CAWSEGTAHQPQHF. As DNA, the CDR3 is TGTGCCTGGAGCGAAGGGACAGCCCATCAGCCCCAGCATTTT.